This T cell receptor beta chain was profiled in a study of shared clonotypes between healthy human individuals. Overall study results and limits: Exclusively blood specimens were collected; tissue repertoires likely differ.

As regards this clone: The antigen is unknown.

Germline CDR1 reads LNHNV; CDR2 reads YYDKDF (reference sequence). V lost 0 bases to trimming and J lost 6 bases, with 12 bases between them. The length of the CDR3 is 14 residues. Assay runs were performed at deep level. Using immunoSEQ multiplex PCR, the repertoire was profiled, and TCRdb retains in-frame clones only, with some absent. This table holds under 1,900,000 clones, 98% to 99% found once. The sequencing sample was made of naive CD4+ T cells sorted from blood. Subset specified: CD45RA+ positively selected. This chain connects TRBV15 to TRBJ2-7; D uncertain. The clonotype originates from a man aged 30 to 39 in good health. The CDR3 bases are TGTGCCACCAGCAGAGAGAATGGTACCCCCGAGCAGTACTTC. Its translation: CATSRENGTPEQYF.